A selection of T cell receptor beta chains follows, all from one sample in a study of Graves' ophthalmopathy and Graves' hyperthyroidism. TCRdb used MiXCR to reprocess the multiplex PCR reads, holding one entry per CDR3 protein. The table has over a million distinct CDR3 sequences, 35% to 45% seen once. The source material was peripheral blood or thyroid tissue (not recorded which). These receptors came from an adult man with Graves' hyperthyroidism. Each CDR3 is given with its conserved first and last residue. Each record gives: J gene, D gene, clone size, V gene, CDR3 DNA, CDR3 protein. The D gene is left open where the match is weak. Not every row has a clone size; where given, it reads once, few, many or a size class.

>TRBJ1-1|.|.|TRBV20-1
TGCAGTGCTGCGGACGGGGGCCCTGAAGCTTTCTTT
CSAADGGPEAFF
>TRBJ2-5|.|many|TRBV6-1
TGTGCCAGCAGCGCGGCCGCGGCGGGGGAGACCCAGTACTTC
CASSAAAAGETQYF
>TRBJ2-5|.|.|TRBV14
TGTGCCAGCAGCCGAGTGACGGGGGGCGGGACCCAGTACTTC
CASSRVTGGGTQYF
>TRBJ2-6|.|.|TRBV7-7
TGTGCCAGCAGCTTTGGTGGTTTAGACCTCTCTGGGGCCAACGTCCTGACTTTC
CASSFGGLDLSGANVLTF
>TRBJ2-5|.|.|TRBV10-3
TGTGCCATCGGGGGCAGTACTAGGTTAGAGACCCAGTACTTC
CAIGGSTRLETQYF
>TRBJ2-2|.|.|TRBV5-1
TGCGCCAGCAGCCCGGGACGGTACTGGACCGGGGAGCTGTTTTTT
CASSPGRYWTGELFF
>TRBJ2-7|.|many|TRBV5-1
TGCGCCAGCAGCGGACGTGGGGACTACGAGCAGTACTTC
CASSGRGDYEQYF
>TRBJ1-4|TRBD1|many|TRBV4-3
TGCGCCAGCAGCCTGGGGACAGCCGTTGAAAAACTGTTTTTT
CASSLGTAVEKLFF
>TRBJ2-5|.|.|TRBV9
TGTGCCAGCAGCGGGGGGGAGACTAGTCAAGAGACCCAGTACTTC
CASSGGETSQETQYF
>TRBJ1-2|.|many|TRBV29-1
TGCAGCGTTTACAGCTTTGGGACTGGGTATGGCTACACCTTC
CSVYSFGTGYGYTF
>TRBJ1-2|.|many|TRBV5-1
TGCGCCAGCAGCTTGGAGTCGCAGGGGAGTAACTATGGCTACACCTTC
CASSLESQGSNYGYTF
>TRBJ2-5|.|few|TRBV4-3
TGCGCCAGCAGCCAAGATTTCGGCGCGCCCCATAAGACCCAGTACTTC
CASSQDFGAPHKTQYF
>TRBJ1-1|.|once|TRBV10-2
TGTGCCAGCCAGGGTCAGCCGAACACTGAAGCTTTCTTT
CASQGQPNTEAFF
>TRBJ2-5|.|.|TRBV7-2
TGTGCCAGCAGCTTAGCGGGGGAGATTCAAGAGACCCAGTACTTC
CASSLAGEIQETQYF
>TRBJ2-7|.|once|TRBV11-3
TGTGCCAGCAGCCGGGGGCGTGGCGAGCAGTACTTC
CASSRGRGEQYF
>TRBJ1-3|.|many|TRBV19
TGTGCCAGTAGGTTCATGAACACCATATATTTT
CASRFMNTIYF
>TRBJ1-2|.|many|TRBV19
TGTGCCAGTAGTAGGGGAGGCACCGACTATGGCTACACCTTC
CASSRGGTDYGYTF
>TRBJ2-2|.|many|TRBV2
TGTGCCAGCAGTGATGCTGTTAACACCGGGGAGCTGTTTTTT
CASSDAVNTGELFF
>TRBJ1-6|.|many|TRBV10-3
TGTGCCATCAGGCGGACAGAAAATTCACCCCTCCACTTT
CAIRRTENSPLHF
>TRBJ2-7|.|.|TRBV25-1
TGTGCCAGCAGTTACTCGAATTTTCAGGGCCCGGGGTACGAGCAGTACTTC
CASSYSNFQGPGYEQYF
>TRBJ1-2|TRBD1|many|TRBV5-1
TGCGCCAGCAGCTTGGATACAGGGGGCACCTATGGCTACACCTTC
CASSLDTGGTYGYTF
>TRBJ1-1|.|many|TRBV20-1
TGCAGTGCTAGAGATTGGGGGAAGGGGAGAATGAACACTGAAGCTTTCTTT
CSARDWGKGRMNTEAFF
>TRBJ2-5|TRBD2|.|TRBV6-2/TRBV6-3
TGTGCCATATCCGGACTAGCGGTGGGGGAGACCCAGTACTTC
CAISGLAVGETQYF
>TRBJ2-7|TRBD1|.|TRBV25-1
TGTGCCAGCAGTATTGGACAGGGGGCGACGGGTTACGAGCAGTACTTC
CASSIGQGATGYEQYF
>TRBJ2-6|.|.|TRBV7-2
TGTGCCAGCAGTCCAAACCCAGGTGGCAACGTCCTGACTTTC
CASSPNPGGNVLTF
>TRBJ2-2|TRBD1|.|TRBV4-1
TGCGCCAGCAGCCCAATGACAGGGGGGACCGGGGAGCTGTTTTTT
CASSPMTGGTGELFF
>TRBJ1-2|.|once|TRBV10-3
TGTGCCATCAGTGGACGTGGAAAGGATGGCTACACCTTC
CAISGRGKDGYTF
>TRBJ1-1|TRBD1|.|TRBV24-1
TGTGCCACAATGGGGACAGGGGGCGCGGGCACTGAAGCTTCCTTT
CATMGTGGAGTEASF
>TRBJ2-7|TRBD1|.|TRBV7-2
TGTGCCAGCAGTGGACCCGGGACAGGGGTGTACGAGCAGTACTTC
CASSGPGTGVYEQYF
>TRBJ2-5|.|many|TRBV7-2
TGTGCCAGCAGAAGGGACACGGAGACCCAGTACTTC
CASRRDTETQYF
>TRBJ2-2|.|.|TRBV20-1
TGCAGTACGACGGGGAGCACCGGGGAGCTGTTTTTT
CSTTGSTGELFF
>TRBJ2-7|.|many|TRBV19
TGTGCCAGTAGTCCCTTTCTGGGAATGGACGAGCAGTACTTC
CASSPFLGMDEQYF
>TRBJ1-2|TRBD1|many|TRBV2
TGTGCCAGACAGGGGGGCATCAACTATGGCTACACCTTC
CARQGGINYGYTF
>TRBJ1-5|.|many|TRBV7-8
TGTGCCAGCAGCTTAGAGGGGACGGGGAGCAATCAGCCCCAGCATTTT
CASSLEGTGSNQPQHF
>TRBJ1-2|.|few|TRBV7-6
TGTGCCAGCAGCTATTATGGGATCTATGGCTACACCTTC
CASSYYGIYGYTF
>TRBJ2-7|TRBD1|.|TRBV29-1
TGCAGCGTCGCAGGGGGCAGGGACTACGAGCAGTACTTC
CSVAGGRDYEQYF
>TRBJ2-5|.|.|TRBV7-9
TGTGCCAGCAGCTTAGACGGGGGGCCAGGAGAGACCCAGTACTTC
CASSLDGGPGETQYF
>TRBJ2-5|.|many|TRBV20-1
TGCAGTGCCGTGGGGCTAGCAGATGCAGAGACCCAGTACTTC
CSAVGLADAETQYF
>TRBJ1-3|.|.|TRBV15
TGTGCCACCAGCAGACGACTCACCTCTTACACCATATATTTT
CATSRRLTSYTIYF
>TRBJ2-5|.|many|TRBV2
TGTGCCAGCCGGGACCCTCGGGAGACCCAGTACTTC
CASRDPRETQYF
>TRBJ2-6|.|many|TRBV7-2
TGTGCCAGCAGCTTAGTAGGGGCCTCTGGGGCCAACGTCCTGACTTTC
CASSLVGASGANVLTF
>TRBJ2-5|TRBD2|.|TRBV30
TGTGCCTGGAGTGGGGGACTACAAGAGACCCAGTACTTC
CAWSGGLQETQYF
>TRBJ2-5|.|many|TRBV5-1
TGCGCCAGCAGCTTGTCCCCGGTCATTGAGACCCAGTACTTC
CASSLSPVIETQYF
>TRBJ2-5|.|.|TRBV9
TGTGCCAGCAGCCCGCGACAGGATAGCCAGACCCAGTACTTC
CASSPRQDSQTQYF
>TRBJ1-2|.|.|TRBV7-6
TGTGCCAGCAGCCCCCAGGCAGACTATGGCTACACCTTC
CASSPQADYGYTF
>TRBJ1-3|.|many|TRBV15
TGTGCCACCAGCAGAGACGGGGGATCAAGGGCTGGAAACACCATATATTTT
CATSRDGGSRAGNTIYF
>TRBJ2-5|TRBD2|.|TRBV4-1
TGCGCCAGCAGCCATAGTGGACTAGCGAGGGAGAGAGAGACCCAGTACTTC
CASSHSGLARERETQYF
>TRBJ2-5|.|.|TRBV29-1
TGCAGCGTTGGACCAGGGACCCAGTACTTC
CSVGPGTQYF
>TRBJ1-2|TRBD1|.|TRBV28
TGTGCCAGCAGTCGACAGGGGCTGGTTGGCTACACCTTC
CASSRQGLVGYTF
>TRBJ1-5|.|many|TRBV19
TGTGCCAGTAGTATAGATCTACTAGGTTGGGATCAGCCCCAGCATTTT
CASSIDLLGWDQPQHF
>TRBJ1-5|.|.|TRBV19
TGTGCCAGTAGTATGGGGAGGGCTCAGCCCCAGCATTTT
CASSMGRAQPQHF
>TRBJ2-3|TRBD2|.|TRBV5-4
TGTGCCAGCAGGACTAGCGGTGGCACAGATACGCAGTATTTT
CASRTSGGTDTQYF
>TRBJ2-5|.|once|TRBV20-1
TGCAGTGCTAGAGATTTCGGGATCCAAGAGACCCAGTACTTC
CSARDFGIQETQYF
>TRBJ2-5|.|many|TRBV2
TGTGCCAGCACGGGAAGACAGACATACCAAGAGACCCAGTACTTC
CASTGRQTYQETQYF
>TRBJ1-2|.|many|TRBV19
TGTGCCAGTAGTATGCTACAGGGAAGGAGAGGAGAAGATGGCTACACCTTC
CASSMLQGRRGEDGYTF
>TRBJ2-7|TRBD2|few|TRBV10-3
TGTGCCATCAGTGAAAAAGCGGGAGGACTTCTCCCCTACGAGCAGTACTTC
CAISEKAGGLLPYEQYF
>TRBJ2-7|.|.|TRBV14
TGTGCCAGCAGCCAAGCGATGGGGGAGCAGTACTTC
CASSQAMGEQYF
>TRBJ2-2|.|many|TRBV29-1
TGCAGCGTTGAGTCTGCGAGCAACACCGGGGAGCTGTTTTTT
CSVESASNTGELFF
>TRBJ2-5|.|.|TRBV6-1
TGTGCCAGCAGTGAACTGGGGGGCAAGGAGACCCAGTACTTC
CASSELGGKETQYF